One TCR beta chain is described in this entry. Its antigen has not been determined. Nothing much larger sits one base from this clone, and base qualities are not available. The sample belongs to a study of intratumoral heterogeneity in liver cancer. For context, the study as a whole: Across the full roughly 15-patient cohort, most patients were male and the median age was almost 65 years. To examine intratumor heterogeneity, the study integrated RNA-seq, DNA sequencing, TCR-seq and SNP array data obtained from multiple regions of hepatocellular carcinoma specimens. A total of roughly 70 multiregional samples from roughly 14 HCC patients, consisting of some 50 tumoral and around 20 adjacent nontumoral regions, were included in the overall cohort. What the research found in general, with its limitations: The authors acknowledged a relatively low patient number and under-sampled tumor-infiltrating lymphocyte representation as limitations.

TCR beta chain CDR3 regions were sequenced from genomic DNA using the immunoSEQ assay. Primers annealing to V and J segments amplified rearranged VDJ segments. Regarding the original processing steps: Clonality and richness metrics were computed with the ImmunoSeq Analyzer software. To find clones with differing abundance between regions, Fisher's exact test was applied together with a beta-binomial method for extra stringency. TCRdb carries this immuneACCESS record with in-frame sequences only. Its versions omit some clonotypes, under half of them owing to an unresolved V gene in the studies checked, with the rest unexplained. V and J calls plus clone size are reproduced from that table; the DNA served to infer D and trimming. Recorded for this sample are some 20,000 clones; 73% of them occurred a single time. The leading ten clones occupy about a sixth of the sample. V gives up 7 bases and J gives up 3 bases, and the segment between their germline ends measures 10 bases. The germline V gene (reference sequence) gives CDR1 as LNHDA and CDR2 as SQIVND. From its cysteine to its phenylalanine, the CDR3 spans 13 amino acids. The CDR3 DNA has 39 bases and is translated from base 1.

Every patient had early-stage hepatocellular carcinoma and went to surgical resection without receiving any prior therapy. No macroscopic evidence of necrosis or hemorrhage was present in the sampled areas. Multiple regions from a couple of patients underwent TCR sequencing (ImmunoSeq). Frozen tissue samples from resection were taken at least 1 cm away from one another. Samples labelled N came from nontumoral liver tissue adjacent to the tumor. The DNeasy blood and tissue kit was used to extract genomic DNA from bulk tissue. The sequence derives from a woman aged 70-85 years with hepatocellular carcinoma. The rearrangement joined TRBV19 to TRBJ1-5; perhaps TRBD1 is the D gene, with 5 bases matching. The sample here was tumor-adjacent normal tissue, taken before any cancer treatment. The nucleotides read TGTGCCAGTACCACAGGACACAATCAGCCCCAGCATTTT. Translated, it reads CASTTGHNQPQHF.